This TCR beta chain was captured by sequencing in a study of identical twins (dated by TCRdb to the mid-2010s). Regarding the complete study: TCR alpha and beta repertoires from monozygotic twins, unrelated adults of various ages and cord blood were deep-sequenced to test whether fetal clonotypes persist. To rule out contamination, the twin experiments were replicated at different times with different library preparation protocols.

As for this clonotype: The antigen this receptor binds is unknown. No much larger clonotype is one base removed from it; base qualities were not supplied.

What the authors observed across the whole study: In monozygotic twins, recombination models systematically underestimated out-of-frame TCR alpha sharing, but the models matched the sharing seen between unrelated individuals. The excess sharing between twins in beta out-of-frame sequences was weaker because fewer shared sequences reduced the signal-to-noise ratio. Compared with coincidental sharing between unrelated individuals, out-of-frame TCR alpha sequences shared between twins had an excess of sequences with low generation probability. Because the same donors could not be followed over many years, the conclusions depended on cross-sectional statistical analysis. Fewer insertions were carried by abundant cord blood beta clonotypes, a similar but weaker trend appeared in young adult naive repertoires, and no such trend appeared in memory repertoires. Invariant T cells such as MAIT and iNKT could partly confound zero-insertion analyses, though diverse VJ usage argued against this for most clonotypes.

Libraries were made using 5' RACE. Sequencing relied on an Illumina HiSeq 2000. A universal primer binding site was introduced by template switching, and a unique molecular identifier was present in the final cDNA, enabling accurate counting of TCR cDNA molecules. Specific primers in the conserved constant-segment region were used to synthesize first-strand cDNA for TCR alpha and beta chains. To control for contamination, every cDNA library carried two barcodes: a SMART-Mk sample barcode plus Illumina barcodes. Two successive PCR steps introduced TruSeq adapter sequences along with Illumina sample barcodes. Sequencing of the TCR alpha and beta cDNA libraries was done on the Illumina HiSeq platform using custom primers. The source study handled its data this way. MiGEC processed the raw reads to extract unique molecular identifiers, while MiXCR was used to determine the CDR3 positions. Recombination models were inferred per individual with the repgenHMM and IGoR tools using an EM algorithm. The tcR package in R was used for shared clonotype analysis, with sharing normalized by the product of cloneset sizes. Out-of-frame nonproductive sequences were analyzed to study raw recombination free of thymic and clonal selection effects. TCRdb ran its own pipeline on the public reads, namely fastp trimming at Q25 and MiXCR clone calling, and kept in-frame beta chains. Records with the same CDR3 protein are collapsed into one entry carrying the most frequent genes and DNA. TCRdb, not the original authors, processed these V and J calls. This sample comprises 350,000 to 450,000 distinct CDR3 sequences, approximately 17% of them detected only once. The ten largest account for roughly 12% of the sample.

Every donor in the study was a healthy Caucasian. The study also sequenced three unrelated non-twin adults: a male aged 18 to 30, a male aged 50 to 59 and a female aged 50 to 59. Miltenyi CD45RO+ enrichment and human naive T-cell isolation kits were used to isolate memory (CD45RO+) and naive T cells from PBMC. The CDR3 contains 18 residues, cysteine and phenylalanine counted. Only the CDR3 DNA stays, 54 bases, in frame from base 1. Clipping removes 1 base from V and 3 bases from J, with 10 as the unmatched junction base count. As encoded in the germline V gene (reference sequence), CDR1 is DFQATT while CDR2 is SNEGSKA.

This receptor chain uses TRBV20-1 and TRBJ2-2, with 11 bases matching TRBD2. The receptor was derived from a man aged 45 to 65 in good health. Sequencing used naive T cells sorted from blood. The sample's cell subset or site label, decoded: cells isolated with a human naive T-cell isolation kit. CDR3 loop: CSARGIGTSGGYTGELFF. The DNA sequence is as follows: TGCAGTGCTAGAGGTATCGGCACTAGCGGGGGATACACCGGGGAGCTGTTTTTT.